This T cell receptor beta chain was profiled in a study of response to subunit inactivated influenza vaccine. Study-wide findings and caveats: Authors suggested each seasonal influenza vaccination recruits few new T cells.

The length of the CDR3 is 13 residues. The V gene end was trimmed by 2 bases and the J gene end by 5 bases; junction bases not matched to a gene: 3. Germline assignment: CDR1 SQVTM and CDR2 ANQGSEA. TCRdb called the RT-PCR reads again in MiXCR, with one record for every CDR3 protein. The sample comprises 300,000 to 350,000 distinct CDR3 sequences, about 20% of which are singletons, and about 9.4% rests with the top ten. The table lists this clonotype with a few counts. What it binds is unknown. The rearrangement links TRBV29-1 to TRBJ2-7; TRBD1 agrees at 10 bases. The sequences come from PBMCs from blood, collected about 20 months after vaccination. The sequence was obtained from a man between 45 and 75 years old who received an inactivated influenza vaccine. The CDR3 DNA reads TGCAGCGTTGAATTCGACAGGGGGCACGAGCAGTACTTC. Translating it yields CSVEFDRGHEQYF.